One sample yielded the 22 T cell receptor beta chains listed below, sequenced in a study of blood T cell repertoires in COVID-19. Clones were sequenced by immunoSEQ multiplex PCR, and TCRdb holds only the in-frame ones, with some missing. The sample gives 150,000 to 200,000 clones, roughly 87% of which show up once; 1.5% to 2% is in the top ten. The specimen was peripheral blood. The source of these receptors is a woman aged 45-59 years with acute or convalescent COVID-19.

The chain is built from TRBV30 and TRBJ2-7, with 9 nucleotides matching TRBD2. Germline CDR1 and CDR2: GTSNPN and SVGIG (reference sequence). The CDR3 covers 14 residues. Trimming cost V 2 bases and J 4 bases; bases outside gene matches: 6. CDR3 residues: CAWSPAGGVYEQYF. The CDR3 DNA follows: TGTGCCTGGAGTCCCGCGGGGGGGGTATACGAGCAGTACTTC.

This chain joins TRBV6-4 and TRBJ2-7; 7 bases are a match to TRBD2. The germline V gene encodes CDR1 MRHNA and CDR2 SNTAGT. V shed 2 bases and J 7 bases; nucleotides not matched to a gene: 17. The CDR3 has 17 amino acids. DNA of the CDR3: TGTGCCAGCAGTGACCTACCTGGGGCTAGCGGAGTGGGTGAGCAGTACTTC. Protein sequence: CASSDLPGASGVGEQYF.

This clone was observed once. The DNA of the CDR3 is TGTGCCAGCAGCCAAGATACGAGGGACAGTGGCACCGGGGAGCTGTTTTTT. Translated: CASSQDTRDSGTGELFF. The chain couples TRBV14 to TRBJ2-2, with 7 bases identical to TRBD1. CDR3 length: 17 residues. The germline V gene has CDR1 SGHDN and CDR2 FVKESK. V was clipped by 0 bases and J by 4 bases; unmatched bases: 8.

The chain joins TRBV7-2 to TRBJ1-1; 8 nucleotides match TRBD1. Germline trimming cut 3 bases from V and 4 bases from J; bases unmatched to any gene: 4. The germline V gene encodes CDR1 SGHTA and CDR2 FQGNSA. The CDR3 extends over 14 amino acids. DNA of the CDR3: TGTGCCAGCAGCTTGTATGACAGGGGCACTGAAGCTTTCTTT. It yields the protein CASSLYDRGTEAFF.

This clone was recorded once. The chain is built from TRBV10-1 and TRBJ1-1; 7 nucleotides match TRBD1. The V segment lost 3 bases and the J segment 7 bases; nucleotides outside the gene matches: 11. The CDR3 has 15 residues. Germline V gene data show CDR1 as WNHNN and CDR2 as SYGVQD (reference sequence). CDR3 sequence (DNA): TGCGCCAGCAGTGATCGAGGGGGCGCGATCCGTGAAGCTTTCTTT. This translates into CASSDRGGAIREAFF.

The chain links TRBV18 to TRBJ2-3; 11 nucleotides agree with TRBD1. The CDR3 has 15 amino acids. V lost 4 bases, J lost 4 bases, and 4 bases stayed unmatched. Germline loops: CDR1 KGHSH, CDR2 LQKENI. The CDR3 DNA sequence: TGTGCCAGCTCACGACGGACAGGGGGCGCAGATACGCAGTATTTT. This sequence encodes CASSRRTGGADTQYF.

This clone was seen a handful of times. The genes are TRBV7-9 and TRBJ2-5; D may be TRBD2 (5 bases). Germline-derived CDR1 and CDR2 are SEHNR and FQNEAQ (reference sequence). The germline V and J ends were trimmed by 8 bases and 2 bases, with 12 bases remaining between them. The CDR3 length is 13 residues. For the CDR3, the DNA is TGTGCCAGCGCACGGGATTTACAAGAGACCCAGTACTTC. It is translated as CASARDLQETQYF.

This rearrangement joins TRBV3-1 (or the pseudogene TRBV3-2) to TRBJ2-5; perhaps TRBD2 as D (6 bases). Deletions cut 4 bases from V and 5 bases from J, with 11 bases between. Germline values: CDR1 LGHDT, CDR2 YNNKEL (reference sequence). The CDR3 consists of 13 residues. The CDR3 here is CASSPGRRETQYF. The CDR3 region has the DNA TGTGCCAGCAGCCCGGGGAGGCGGGAGACCCAGTACTTC.

This chain joins TRBV10-2 and TRBJ1-1; 8 bases are a match to TRBD1. Germline V CDR1 and CDR2: WSHSY, SAAADI. This CDR3 spans 13 amino acids. V shed 6 bases, J shed 4 bases, and the junction held 4 bases outside the gene matches. The DNA of the CDR3 is TGCGCCAGCAGACAGGGGGGCGGCACTGAAGCTTTCTTT. This codes for CASRQGGGTEAFF.

The chain carries TRBV7-2 and TRBJ2-7, with TRBD1 identical over 9 bases. The CDR3 consists of 14 residues. The V gene end was trimmed by 5 bases and the J gene end by 4 bases; junction bases not matched to a gene: 6. Germline CDR1 SGHTA, CDR2 FQGNSA. The CDR3 is CASSQNRGRYEQYF. For the CDR3, the DNA is TGTGCCAGCAGCCAAAACAGGGGGCGATACGAGCAGTACTTC.

The CDR3 nucleotides read TGCAGCGGACTAGGGATCCAAGAGACCCAGTACTTC. This gives the protein CSGLGIQETQYF. The chain has TRBV29-1 and TRBJ2-5; weak D call: TRBD2 (6 bases). The CDR3 contains 12 residues. Deletions cut 7 bases from V and 1 base from J, with 10 bases between. From germline, CDR1 is SQVTM and CDR2 ANQGSEA.

The gene calls are TRBV6-5 and TRBJ2-7, with TRBD1 matching over 7 bases. This CDR3 comprises 13 residues. Germline V gene data show CDR1 as MNHEY and CDR2 as SVGAGI. The V and J ends lost 6 bases and 2 bases, in that order; junction bases with no gene match: 4. Here the CDR3 DNA reads TGTGCCAGCAGAGGGGACAGAACCTACGAGCAGTACTTC. This sequence encodes CASRGDRTYEQYF.

The chain joins TRBV3-1 (or the pseudogene TRBV3-2) to TRBJ2-3; 9 positions match TRBD2. J gave up 4 bases and V 4 bases, and 9 bases lay outside the gene matches. CDR1 and CDR2 (germline): LGHDT, YNNKEL (reference sequence). The CDR3 has 16 amino acids. CDR3 nucleotide sequence: TGTGCCAGCAGCCCGCCCCTAGCGGGGAAATCAGATACGCAGTATTTT. Residues: CASSPPLAGKSDTQYF.

The count of this clone is one. This chain links TRBV7-2 with TRBJ1-5; 8 bases fit TRBD1. The germline gives CDR1 SGHTA, CDR2 FQGNSA. There are 17 residues in the CDR3. After removal of 1 base from V and 3 bases from J, the junction contained 8 bases not matched to a gene. The CDR3 region has the DNA TGTGCCAGCAGCTTAGAGGGACAGGCAAAGATCAATCAGCCCCAGCATTTT. Protein: CASSLEGQAKINQPQHF.

The CDR3 DNA sequence: TGTGCCAGCATCCTGGGCAGGGCGGTCAATGAGCAGTTCTTC. It codes for CASILGRAVNEQFF. The V and J genes are TRBV6-5 and TRBJ2-1, with D tentatively TRBD1 (5 bases). This CDR3 is built from 14 residues. Germline V CDR1 and CDR2: MNHEY, SVGAGI. The V gene lost 7 bases and the J gene lost 6 bases, with 16 bases spanning the gap.

This rearrangement joins TRBV27 to TRBJ1-5; TRBD1 agrees at 7 bases. This CDR3 is built from 14 residues. Losses at the gene ends were 5 bases for V and 7 bases for J; bases not matched to a gene: 8. The germline V gene has CDR1 MNHEY and CDR2 SMNVEV (reference sequence). This CDR3 is CASSLTGFDQPQHF. CDR3 nucleotide sequence: TGTGCCAGCAGTCTGACAGGGTTCGACCAGCCCCAGCATTTT.

This chain joins TRBV7-3 and TRBJ2-3; TRBD2 is a possible D gene (5 bases). The V and J ends lost 3 bases and 1 base respectively, with 8 bases between them. CDR1 is SGHTA, CDR2 FQGTGA, per germline. The length of the CDR3 is 14 residues. The CDR3 protein is CASSFGVGTDTQYF. As DNA, the CDR3 is TGTGCCAGCAGCTTCGGGGTCGGCACAGATACGCAGTATTTT.

V is TRBV5-4 and J is TRBJ2-1; 7 bases line up with TRBD2. The CDR3 is 16 amino acids. The germline V gene encodes CDR1 SGHNT and CDR2 YYREEE (reference sequence). V lost 3 bases to trimming and J lost 5 bases; unmatched junction nucleotides: 11. CDR3 sequence: CASSWLMGLADNEQFF. The CDR3 DNA sequence: TGTGCCAGCAGCTGGCTAATGGGGCTAGCGGACAATGAGCAGTTCTTC.

This clone was detected only a few times. The chain carries TRBV25-1 and TRBJ1-5, with 7 bases aligning to TRBD1. The CDR3 runs 14 residues. Germline CDR1 MGHDK, CDR2 SYGVNS. V shed 0 bases and J 10 bases; nucleotides not matched to a gene: 6. CDR3 nucleotides: TGTGCCAGCAGTGAATATCGTGACAGGGATCCCCAGCATTTT. Translating it yields CASSEYRDRDPQHF.

CDR3: CASSQDPMTSGSRQETQYF. The CDR3 DNA sequence: TGTGCCAGCAGCCAAGACCCAATGACTAGCGGGAGTCGACAAGAGACCCAGTACTTC. The chain employs TRBV3-1 (or the pseudogene TRBV3-2) and TRBJ2-5; TRBD2 aligns across 12 bases. The CDR3 runs to 19 residues. Germline V lookup: CDR1 LGHDT, CDR2 YNNKEL (reference sequence). V gave up 0 bases and J gave up 2 bases; unmatched junction bases: 10.

The chain couples TRBV27 to TRBJ2-7; 7 positions match TRBD1. The CDR3 runs 14 residues. CDR1 is MNHEY and CDR2 is SMNVEV in the germline V gene (reference sequence). J lost 7 bases, V lost 2 bases, and 8 bases had no gene match. DNA for the CDR3: TGTGCCAGCAGTTTAAACTCGAGGGGGCTGGAGCAGTACTTC. Translating it yields CASSLNSRGLEQYF.

The chain joins TRBV30 to TRBJ1-6, with no clear D. The CDR3 runs to 14 residues. CDR1 and CDR2 from the germline V gene are GTSNPN and SVGIG (reference sequence). Trimming pared 4 bases from V and 4 bases from J, leaving 11 bases between. This chain's CDR3 is CAWIEASYNSPLHF. The CDR3 DNA sequence: TGTGCCTGGATAGAGGCCTCGTATAATTCACCCCTCCACTTT.